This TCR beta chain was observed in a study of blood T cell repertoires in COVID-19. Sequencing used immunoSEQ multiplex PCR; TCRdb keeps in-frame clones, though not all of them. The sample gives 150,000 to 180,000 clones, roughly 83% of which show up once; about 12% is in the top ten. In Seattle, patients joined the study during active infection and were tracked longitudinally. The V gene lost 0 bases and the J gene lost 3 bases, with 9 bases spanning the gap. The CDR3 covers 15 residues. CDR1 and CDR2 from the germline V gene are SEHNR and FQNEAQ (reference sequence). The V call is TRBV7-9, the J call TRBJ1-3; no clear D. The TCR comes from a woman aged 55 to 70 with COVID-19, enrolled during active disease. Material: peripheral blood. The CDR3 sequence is CASSLAAAGGNTIYF. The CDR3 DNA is TGTGCCAGCAGCTTAGCGGCAGCGGGTGGAAACACCATATATTTT.